The rows below give T cell receptor beta chains drawn from one sample of a study of technical replicates of blood from a handful of donors. TCRdb's copy holds only in-frame clones and misses some; the assay was immunoSEQ multiplex PCR. This sample yields 50,000 to 60,000 clones, of which 91% are seen a single time; about 4.3% belongs to the top ten. Sequenced sample: PBMCs. The receptor source for this set is a human donor in good health. Some clones in this sample may be carry-over from other donors' samples. Each CDR3 is given with its conserved first and last residue. A D gene is named only where the DNA matches it firmly. Clone size is given for some rows only: seen once, a few or many times, or a class if the clone is expanded.

j_call,clone_size,v_call,d_call,cdr3_length,cdr3_nt,cdr3_aa
TRBJ2-1,.,TRBV19,.,15,TGTGCCAGTAGAACAGGGAGTAGTGTTTTTAATGAGCAGTTCTTC,CASRTGSSVFNEQFF
TRBJ1-5,once,TRBV9,TRBD1,14,TGTGCCAGCAGCCCTACAGGGGAGGATCAGCCCCAGCATTTT,CASSPTGEDQPQHF
TRBJ1-2,.,TRBV29-1,.,12,TGCAGCGTTGAAGATGAGAGCTATGGCTACACCTTC,CSVEDESYGYTF
TRBJ2-3,.,TRBV19,.,15,TGTGCCAGTAGCCAAAGGGGAATAGCCCCAGATACGCAGTATTTT,CASSQRGIAPDTQYF
TRBJ2-7,.,TRBV2,TRBD1,14,TGTGCCAGCAGAATACAGGGGGCGAGCTACGAGCAGTACTTC,CASRIQGASYEQYF
TRBJ1-2,few,TRBV7-2,TRBD1,13,TGTGCCAGCAGCTTAACAGGGGACTATGGCTACACCTTC,CASSLTGDYGYTF
TRBJ2-3,.,TRBV30,.,14,TGTGCCTGGAGTTTGACAGGTAGCACAGATACGCAGTATTTT,CAWSLTGSTDTQYF
TRBJ2-3,.,TRBV7-8,TRBD2,16,TGTGCCAGCAAGTTGAAGCGGGGGGTACCAACAGATACGCAGTATTTT,CASKLKRGVPTDTQYF
TRBJ2-5,.,TRBV7-2,.,16,TGTGCCAGCAGCTCCCCCCCGGGCAGGGTGGGGGAGACCCAGTACTTC,CASSSPPGRVGETQYF
TRBJ1-1,.,TRBV19,.,14,TGTGCCAGTACCCCCGAGTGGGGGGAAATTGAAGCTTTCTTT,CASTPEWGEIEAFF
TRBJ2-7,.,TRBV9,.,14,TGTGCCAGCAGCGTAGGACAGATTCCGTACGAGCAGTACTTC,CASSVGQIPYEQYF
TRBJ2-5,.,TRBV9,.,17,TGTGCCAGCAGCGCCCCTCTGGGCGGAGGACCGCAAGAGACCCAGTACTTC,CASSAPLGGGPQETQYF
TRBJ2-1,.,TRBV11-3,.,15,TGTGCCAGCAGCTTAGAGGGCACTTCCTACAATGAGCAGTTCTTC,CASSLEGTSYNEQFF
TRBJ2-7,.,TRBV18,TRBD1,15,TGTGCCAGCTCACTGAGGACAGGGGGTTCGTACGAGCAGTACTTC,CASSLRTGGSYEQYF
TRBJ1-6,.,TRBV7-3,.,16,TGTGCCAGCAGCTTAGGGGGGGCTGCAAATAATTCACCCCTCCACTTT,CASSLGGAANNSPLHF
TRBJ2-7,.,TRBV7-2,TRBD1,15,TGTGCCAGCAGCCAGACAGGGGTCCTCTCCTACGAGCAGTACTTC,CASSQTGVLSYEQYF